Below are 27 T cell receptor beta chains sequenced from a single sample in a study of T cells in Graves' hyperthyroidism and ophthalmopathy. The CDR3 regions of TCR beta were amplified from RNA transcripts. RT-PCR in the first round (using the HTBI primer set) targeted the TCR CDR3. MiXCR was run by TCRdb on the multiplex PCR reads, yielding one entry per CDR3 protein. The sample yields some 420,000 distinct CDR3 sequences, roughly 15% seen once. The sequencing sample was made of blood. The receptors derive from a woman younger than 30 with Graves' hyperthyroidism.

In its sample, this clonotype was seen a few times. The J gene is TRBJ2-5, the V gene TRBV5-1; 9 bases match TRBD1. Germline CDR1 reads SGHRS; CDR2 reads YFSETQ. This CDR3 comprises 15 residues. The junction had 6 bases not matched to a gene; V was cut back by 3 bases and J by 3 bases. The CDR3 loop is CASSYGTGYEETQYF. CDR3 coding DNA: TGCGCCAGCAGCTACGGGACAGGGTACGAAGAGACCCAGTACTTC. The full variable domain, rest sourced from reference TRBV5-1 and TRBJ2-5, is KAGVTQTPRYLIKTRGQQVTLSCSPISGHRSVSWYQQTPGQGLQFLFEYFSETQRNKGNFPGRFSGRQFSNSRSEMNVSTLELGDSALYLCASSYGTGYEETQYFGPGTRLLVL.

In its sample, this clonotype was seen many times. This chain links TRBV5-6 with TRBJ1-1; D is unresolved. CDR1 is SGHDT and CDR2 is YYEEEE in the germline V gene. The V gene lost 2 bases and the J gene lost 4 bases, with 18 bases spanning the gap. This CDR3 has 16 amino acids. This CDR3 is CASSFFIVRVTTEAFF. CDR3 in DNA: TGTGCCAGCAGCTTCTTTATCGTAAGGGTAACCACTGAAGCTTTCTTT. The full variable domain, in which reference TRBV5-6 and TRBJ1-1 provide the parts outside the CDR3, is DAGVTQSPTHLIKTRGQQVTLRCSPKSGHDTVSWYQQALGQGPQFIFQYYEEEERQRGNFPDRFSGHQFPNYSSELNVNALLLGDSALYLCASSFFIVRVTTEAFFGQGTRLTVV.

This clonotype was counted at least ten times. J is TRBJ1-6 and V is TRBV27; a weak D match, TRBD1 (5 bases). Germline V gene lookup returns CDR1 MNHEY and CDR2 SMNVEV (reference sequence). This CDR3 has 16 amino acids. Trimming stripped 4 bases from V and 3 bases from J, with 13 bases between. DNA of the CDR3: TGTGCCAGCAGTTCCCCGGGACGCAACTATAATTCACCCCTCCACTTT. Protein product: CASSSPGRNYNSPLHF.

This clonotype occurred many times. The chain links TRBV6-2 or TRBV6-3 to TRBJ2-2, with D uncertain. V lost 6 bases and J lost 0, with 14 bases in between. The CDR3 totals 16 residues. CDR1 and CDR2 from the germline V gene are MNHEY and SVGEGT. CDR3 sequence: CASRVRALTNTGELFF. Here the CDR3 DNA reads TGTGCCAGCAGGGTCCGGGCCCTCACGAACACCGGGGAGCTGTTTTTT.

This clonotype appeared many times. The chain combines TRBV27 with TRBJ1-2; D unclear. Trimming removed 4 bases from V and 8 bases from J, with 17 bases in between. Germline V gene data show CDR1 as MNHEY and CDR2 as SMNVEV (reference sequence). The CDR3 covers 14 residues. The CDR3 coding sequence is TGTGCCAGCAGTTCCGCTGGTTCGCCTTGGGGCTACACCTTC. The encoded protein is CASSSAGSPWGYTF.

The chain couples TRBV29-1 to TRBJ2-1, with 8 bases matching TRBD1. There are 12 residues in the CDR3. Trimming took 4 bases from V and 4 from J; bases not matched to a gene: 0. Germline V gives CDR1 SQVTM, CDR2 ANQGSEA. In nucleotides, the CDR3 is TGCAGCGTTGGGACAGGGTACAATGAGCAGTTCTTC. Translation: CSVGTGYNEQFF.

In its sample, this clonotype was seen a few times. V is TRBV9 and J is TRBJ2-1; unclear D gene. Germline loops: CDR1 SGDLS, CDR2 YYNGEE. The CDR3 length is 14 residues. V was shortened by 4 bases and J by 5 bases, with 13 bases between the two germline ends. The CDR3 region is CASSPRVADNEQFF. In nucleotides, the CDR3 is TGTGCCAGCAGCCCTCGGGTAGCTGACAATGAGCAGTTCTTC.

The table lists this clonotype with many counts. This rearrangement joins TRBV6-1 to TRBJ2-2; maybe TRBD1 (6 bases). Trimming removed 4 bases at V and 6 bases at J, with 18 bases between. This CDR3 region has 16 residues. Germline V CDR1 and CDR2: MNHNS, SASEGT. This CDR3 reads CASSAGTPQAAGELFF. The CDR3 bases are TGTGCCAGCAGTGCCGGGACACCTCAAGCGGCCGGGGAGCTGTTTTTT.

At least ten counts were recorded for this clonotype. The chain uses TRBV20-1 and TRBJ2-1; no firm D call. This CDR3 is built from 13 residues. The germline V gene has CDR1 DFQATT and CDR2 SNEGSKA (reference sequence). Trimming cost V 0 bases and J 8 bases, with 11 bases left between them. The CDR3 spells CSARDSPWDEQFF. In nucleotides, the CDR3 is TGCAGTGCTAGAGATTCCCCGTGGGATGAGCAGTTCTTC.

This clonotype was detected many times. The chain uses TRBV7-3 and TRBJ2-1; no clear D gene. CDR1 is SGHTA, CDR2 FQGTGA, per germline. The CDR3 runs to 13 residues. Trimming left V 3 bases short and J 4 bases short, with 7 bases between. The CDR3 sequence: CASSLMAYNEQFF. The CDR3 DNA is TGTGCCAGCAGCTTGATGGCGTACAATGAGCAGTTCTTC.

This clonotype was found many times. The chain's CDR3 is CASSRTGSSDGYTF. As DNA, the CDR3 is TGTGCCAGCAGCAGAACAGGGAGTAGTGATGGCTACACCTTC. V usage is TRBV28 and J usage is TRBJ1-2; D might be TRBD1 (6 bases). CDR3 size: 14 residues. The germline V and J ends were trimmed by 6 bases and 6 bases, with 17 bases remaining between them. Germline values: CDR1 MDHEN, CDR2 SYDVKM.

This clonotype was picked up many times. The chain has TRBV30 and TRBJ2-1, with 7 positions matching TRBD2. The CDR3 loop spans 15 amino acids. The J segment lost 3 bases and the V segment lost 4 bases, leaving 9 bases of the junction unmatched. Germline lookup yields CDR1 GTSNPN and CDR2 SVGIG (reference sequence). The CDR3 nucleotides read TGTGCCTGGAAAATGGGGGGGACGGGCTACAATGAGCAGTTCTTC. Amino acid sequence: CAWKMGGTGYNEQFF.

This clonotype occurred many times. The chain couples TRBV7-9 to TRBJ2-3; no clear D gene. There are 13 residues in the CDR3. Germline CDR1 and CDR2: SEHNR and FQNEAQ (reference sequence). The V and J ends lost 2 bases and 3 bases respectively, with 6 bases between them. DNA for the CDR3: TGTGCCAGCAGCTTACAGGAGACAGATACGCAGTATTTT. This sequence encodes CASSLQETDTQYF.

This clonotype was recorded many times. This sequence joins TRBV29-1 and TRBJ1-1, with TRBD1 matching over 7 bases. Germline-derived CDR1 and CDR2 are SQVTM and ANQGSEA. V was pared by 4 bases and J by 6 bases, with 5 bases of the junction left unmatched. The CDR3 is 12 amino acids. The CDR3 DNA is TGCAGCGTTGCCAGACAGGGACCTGAAGCTTTCTTT. Its protein product is CSVARQGPEAFF.

The chain combines TRBV20-1 with TRBJ2-5; TRBD2 is a possible D gene (6 bases). V lost 5 bases, J lost 5 bases, and 12 bases lay in between. Germline CDR1 DFQATT, CDR2 SNEGSKA (reference sequence). CDR3 length equals 12 residues. The CDR3 sequence is CSAPGLSETQYF. Written as DNA, the CDR3 is TGCAGTGCTCCGGGACTTAGTGAGACCCAGTACTTC.

The chain has TRBV7-9 and TRBJ2-7, with D hard to call. CDR1 is SEHNR and CDR2 is FQNEAQ in the germline V gene (reference sequence). Trimming cost V 5 bases and J 1 base, with 12 bases left between them. The CDR3 totals 14 residues. For the CDR3, the DNA is TGTGCCAGCAGCGGCCGCGGCGGATCCTACGAGCAGTACTTC. Residues: CASSGRGGSYEQYF.

This clonotype was counted at least ten times. The chain employs TRBV9 and TRBJ2-1; possibly TRBD2 for D (7 bases). CDR3 length equals 17 residues. V was pared by 1 base and J by 5 bases, with 19 bases between. The germline gives CDR1 SGDLS, CDR2 YYNGEE. CDR3 loop: CASSVNRGAGEHNEQFF. The CDR3 nucleotides are TGTGCCAGCAGCGTAAACCGGGGGGCCGGGGAACACAATGAGCAGTTCTTC.

This clonotype was found many times. The CDR3 protein is CASSLWWGNTEAFF. The CDR3 DNA reads TGTGCCAGCAGTTTATGGTGGGGGAACACTGAAGCTTTCTTT. The chain carries TRBV28 and TRBJ1-1; D is ambiguous. Germline V gives CDR1 MDHEN, CDR2 SYDVKM. The V end lost 0 bases, the J end lost 1 base, and 6 bases lay between the germline ends. The CDR3 covers 14 residues. The full variable domain, completed using reference TRBV28 and TRBJ1-1, is DVKVTQSSRYLVKRTGEKVFLECVQDMDHENMFWYRQDPGLGLRLIYFSYDVKMKEKGDIPEGYSVSREKKERFSLILESASTNQTSMYLCASSLWWGNTEAFFGQGTRLTVV.

CDR3 in amino acids: CASSSTGTSNYGYTF. The CDR3 DNA reads TGTGCCAGCAGCTCGACAGGGACCTCTAACTATGGCTACACCTTC. The J gene is TRBJ1-2, the V gene TRBV14; 7 bases match TRBD1. CDR3 size: 15 residues. CDR1 is SGHDN and CDR2 is FVKESK in the germline V gene. V was clipped by 5 bases and J by 0 bases; unmatched bases: 6.

This rearrangement joins TRBV11-2 to TRBJ1-1; D unresolved. The CDR3 runs 16 residues. Germline V gene data show CDR1 as SGHAT and CDR2 as FQNNGV. Trimming stripped 7 bases from V and 0 bases from J, with 18 bases between. CDR3 sequence reads: CASTPAAVPMNTEAFF. Written as DNA, the CDR3 is TGTGCCAGCACCCCCGCGGCGGTACCCATGAACACTGAAGCTTTCTTT.

This clonotype was detected only a few times. This chain uses TRBV5-1 with TRBJ2-2; maybe TRBD1 (6 bases). With 2 bases removed from V and 4 bases from J, the gap between germline ends came to 12 bases. There are 15 residues in the CDR3. Per germline, CDR1 SGHRS and CDR2 YFSETQ. This CDR3 reads CASSFTGTSTGELFF. The CDR3 nucleotides are TGCGCCAGCAGCTTCACCGGGACATCCACCGGGGAGCTGTTTTTT.

At least ten counts were recorded for this clonotype. The chain employs TRBV9 and TRBJ2-7, with 9 bases that match TRBD2. The germline V gene has CDR1 SGDLS and CDR2 YYNGEE. V was clipped by 3 bases and J by 2 bases; unmatched bases: 3. The CDR3 consists of 14 residues. CDR3 coding DNA: TGTGCCAGCAGCGAAGCGGGAGGCGCCTACGAGCAGTACTTC. This encodes CASSEAGGAYEQYF.

This clonotype occurred many times. The chain employs TRBV2 and TRBJ1-2; D not certain. The ends were cut back, 5 bases at V and 2 bases at J, with 9 bases in the middle. The CDR3 is 13 residues long. Germline V gives CDR1 SNHLY, CDR2 FYNNEI. In DNA, the CDR3 is TGTGCCAGCAGTCAACAGACCAACTATGGCTACACCTTC. This codes for CASSQQTNYGYTF.

This clonotype showed up many times. The gene calls are TRBV27 and TRBJ2-7, with TRBD1 matching over 9 bases. In germline, CDR1 is MNHEY, CDR2 SMNVEV (reference sequence). The CDR3 is made up of 14 amino acids. With 3 bases clipped from V and 1 base from J, the junction kept 1 base outside the gene matches. CDR3 coding DNA: TGTGCCAGCAGTTTTGACAGGGGGTCCTACGAGCAGTACTTC. Translated, it gives CASSFDRGSYEQYF.

The rearrangement joins TRBV5-6 to TRBJ2-7, with a possible D match to TRBD1 (5 bases). This CDR3 is built from 14 residues. V was cut by 1 base and J by 5 bases, with 13 bases left in between. Looked up from germline, CDR1 is SGHDT and CDR2 is YYEEEE. CDR3 nucleotides: TGTGCCAGCAGCTTGTTGTTAGGGGCCCACGAGCAGTACTTC. Translated: CASSLLLGAHEQYF.

This clonotype was detected many times. The J gene is TRBJ1-1, the V gene TRBV6-1; TRBD1 aligns across 7 bases. CDR1 and CDR2 from the germline V gene are MNHNS and SASEGT. The CDR3 is made up of 15 amino acids. The V and J ends lost 6 bases and 8 bases, in that order; junction bases with no gene match: 15. CDR3 protein: CASRDLSTGTAEAFF. The CDR3, as DNA: TGTGCCAGCAGAGACCTATCAACCGGGACAGCAGAAGCTTTCTTT.

The chain employs TRBV29-1 and TRBJ2-1, with 15 bases matching TRBD2. The germline gives CDR1 SQVTM, CDR2 ANQGSEA. V shed 4 bases and J 6 bases; nucleotides not matched to a gene: 4. The CDR3 contains 15 residues. DNA for the CDR3: TGCAGCGTTGCCGGACTAGCGGGAGGGCCCAATGAGCAGTTCTTC. Translated, it gives CSVAGLAGGPNEQFF.